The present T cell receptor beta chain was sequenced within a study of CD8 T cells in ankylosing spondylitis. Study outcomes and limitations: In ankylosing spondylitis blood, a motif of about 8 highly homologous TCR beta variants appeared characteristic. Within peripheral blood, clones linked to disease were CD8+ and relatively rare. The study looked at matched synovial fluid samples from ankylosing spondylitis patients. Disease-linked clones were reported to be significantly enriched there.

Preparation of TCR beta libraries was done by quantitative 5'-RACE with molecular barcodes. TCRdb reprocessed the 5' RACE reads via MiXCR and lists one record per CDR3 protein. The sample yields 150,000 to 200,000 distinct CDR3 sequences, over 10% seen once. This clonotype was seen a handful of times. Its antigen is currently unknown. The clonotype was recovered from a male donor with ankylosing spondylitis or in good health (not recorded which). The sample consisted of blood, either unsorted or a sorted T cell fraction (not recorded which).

The CDR3 DNA sequence: TGTGCCACCCAAAGGAGGAGGGGTTGGGACAATGAGCAGTTCTTC. Amino acids: CATQRRRGWDNEQFF. V usage is TRBV15 and J usage is TRBJ2-1; a possible D gene is TRBD2 (6 bases). The CDR3 loop spans 15 amino acids. In germline, CDR1 is LNHNV, CDR2 YYDKDF (reference sequence). Trimming removed 8 bases from V and 5 bases from J, with 19 bases in between.